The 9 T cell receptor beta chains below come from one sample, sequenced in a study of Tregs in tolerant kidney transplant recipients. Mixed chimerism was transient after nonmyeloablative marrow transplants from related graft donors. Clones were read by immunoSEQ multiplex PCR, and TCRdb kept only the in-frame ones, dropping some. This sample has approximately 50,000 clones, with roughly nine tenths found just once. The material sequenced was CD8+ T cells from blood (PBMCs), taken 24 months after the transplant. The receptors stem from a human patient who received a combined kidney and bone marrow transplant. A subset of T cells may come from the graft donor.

The CDR3 DNA is TGTGCCAGCAGCGGACGGGGCCTAGCGGACAATGAGCAGTTCTTC. Translating it yields CASSGRGLADNEQFF. The chain links TRBV7-2 to TRBJ2-1; 7 bases are shared with TRBD2. The CDR3 has 15 residues. Per the germline V gene, CDR1 is SGHTA and CDR2 is FQGNSA. J gave up 5 bases and V 5 bases, and 9 bases lay outside the gene matches.

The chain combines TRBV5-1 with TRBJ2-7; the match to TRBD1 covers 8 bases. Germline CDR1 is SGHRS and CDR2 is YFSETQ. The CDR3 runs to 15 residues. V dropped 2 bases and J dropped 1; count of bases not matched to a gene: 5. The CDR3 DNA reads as TGCGCCAGCAGCTTCACAGGGGGGTCTTCCTACGAGCAGTACTTC. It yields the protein CASSFTGGSSYEQYF.

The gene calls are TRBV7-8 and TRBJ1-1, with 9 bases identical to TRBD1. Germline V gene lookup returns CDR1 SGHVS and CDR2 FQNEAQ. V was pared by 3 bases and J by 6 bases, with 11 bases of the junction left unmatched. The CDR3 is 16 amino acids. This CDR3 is CASSFLRDRARAEAFF. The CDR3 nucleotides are TGTGCCAGCAGCTTCCTCCGGGACAGGGCAAGGGCTGAAGCTTTCTTT.

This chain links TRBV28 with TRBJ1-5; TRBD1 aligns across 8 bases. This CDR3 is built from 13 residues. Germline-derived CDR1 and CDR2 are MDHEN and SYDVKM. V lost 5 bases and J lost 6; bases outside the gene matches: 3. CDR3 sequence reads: CASSRDRIQPQHF. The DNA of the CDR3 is TGTGCCAGCAGTAGGGACAGGATTCAGCCCCAGCATTTT. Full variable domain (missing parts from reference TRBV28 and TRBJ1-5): DVKVTQSSRYLVKRTGEKVFLECVQDMDHENMFWYRQDPGLGLRLIYFSYDVKMKEKGDIPEGYSVSREKKERFSLILESASTNQTSMYLCASSRDRIQPQHFGDGTRLSIL.

CDR3 sequence reads: CASSFGGDGYTF. Here the CDR3 DNA reads TGTGCCAGCAGTTTCGGAGGGGATGGCTACACCTTC. V gene TRBV6-6 combines with J gene TRBJ1-2; tentatively, D is TRBD1 (5 bases). The CDR3 runs 12 residues. Trimming removed 4 bases at V and 6 bases at J, with 9 bases between. Germline loops: CDR1 MNHNY, CDR2 SVGAGI (reference sequence).

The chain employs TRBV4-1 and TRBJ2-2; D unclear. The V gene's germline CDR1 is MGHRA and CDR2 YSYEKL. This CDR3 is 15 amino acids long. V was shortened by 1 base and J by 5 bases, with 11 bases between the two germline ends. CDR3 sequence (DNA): TGCGCCAGCAGCCAAGGAGGATCGGTAACCGGGGAGCTGTTTTTT. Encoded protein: CASSQGGSVTGELFF.

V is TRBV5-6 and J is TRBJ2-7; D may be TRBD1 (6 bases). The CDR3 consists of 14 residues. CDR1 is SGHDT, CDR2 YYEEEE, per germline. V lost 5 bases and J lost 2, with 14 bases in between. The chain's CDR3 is CASSSHRETYEQYF. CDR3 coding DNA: TGTGCCAGCAGTTCGCACAGGGAAACCTACGAGCAGTACTTC. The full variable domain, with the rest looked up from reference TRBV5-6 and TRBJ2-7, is DAGVTQSPTHLIKTRGQQVTLRCSPKSGHDTVSWYQQALGQGPQFIFQYYEEEERQRGNFPDRFSGHQFPNYSSELNVNALLLGDSALYLCASSSHRETYEQYFGPGTRLTVT.

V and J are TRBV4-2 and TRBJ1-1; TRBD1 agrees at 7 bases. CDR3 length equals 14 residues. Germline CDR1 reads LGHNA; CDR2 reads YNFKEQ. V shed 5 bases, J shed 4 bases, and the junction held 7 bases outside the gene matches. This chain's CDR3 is CASSEGARGTEAFF. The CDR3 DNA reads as TGTGCCAGCAGCGAGGGGGCGAGGGGCACTGAAGCTTTCTTT.

The DNA of the CDR3 is TGTGCCAGTAGGGAGAGGGGGCGTAAAGGTGAAGCTTTCTTT. Protein product: CASRERGRKGEAFF. The chain is built from TRBV19 and TRBJ1-1; TRBD1 matches at 7 bases. Germline CDR1 LNHDA, CDR2 SQIVND (reference sequence). V dropped 6 bases and J dropped 7; count of bases not matched to a gene: 11. The CDR3 extends over 14 amino acids.